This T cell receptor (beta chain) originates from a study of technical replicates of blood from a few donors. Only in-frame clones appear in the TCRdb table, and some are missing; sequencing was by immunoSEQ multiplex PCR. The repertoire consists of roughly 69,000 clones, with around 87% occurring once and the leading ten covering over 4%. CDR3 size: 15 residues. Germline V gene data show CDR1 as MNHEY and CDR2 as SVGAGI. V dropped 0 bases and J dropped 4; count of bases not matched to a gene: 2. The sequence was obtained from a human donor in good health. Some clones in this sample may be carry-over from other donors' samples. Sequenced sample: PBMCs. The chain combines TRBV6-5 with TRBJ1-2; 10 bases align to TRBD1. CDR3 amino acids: CASSYSDRGSYGYTF. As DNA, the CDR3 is TGTGCCAGCAGTTACTCGGACAGGGGGAGCTATGGCTACACCTTC.